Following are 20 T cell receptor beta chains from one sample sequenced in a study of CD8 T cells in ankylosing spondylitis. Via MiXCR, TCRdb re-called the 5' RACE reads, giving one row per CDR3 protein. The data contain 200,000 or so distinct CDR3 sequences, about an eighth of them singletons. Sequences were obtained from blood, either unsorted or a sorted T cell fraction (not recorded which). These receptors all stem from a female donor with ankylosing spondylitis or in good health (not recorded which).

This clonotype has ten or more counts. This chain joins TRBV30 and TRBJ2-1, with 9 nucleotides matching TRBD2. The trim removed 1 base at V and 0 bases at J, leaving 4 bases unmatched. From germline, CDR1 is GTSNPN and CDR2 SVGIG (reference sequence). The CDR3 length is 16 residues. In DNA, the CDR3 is TGTGCCTGGAGTGACGAGACTAGCGGCTCCTACAATGAGCAGTTCTTC. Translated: CAWSDETSGSYNEQFF.

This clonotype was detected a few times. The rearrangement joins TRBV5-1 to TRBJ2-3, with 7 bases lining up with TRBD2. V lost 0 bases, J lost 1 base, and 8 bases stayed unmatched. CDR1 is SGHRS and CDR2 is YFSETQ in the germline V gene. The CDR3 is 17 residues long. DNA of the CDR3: TGCGCCAGCAGCTTGGCCCCTAGCGGAGGGGGCACAGATACGCAGTATTTT. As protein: CASSLAPSGGGTDTQYF.

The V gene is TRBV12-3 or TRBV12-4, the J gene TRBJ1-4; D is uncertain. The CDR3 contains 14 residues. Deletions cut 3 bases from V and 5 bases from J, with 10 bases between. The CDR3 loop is CASSLRQMNEKLFF. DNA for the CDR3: TGTGCCAGCAGTTTGAGGCAGATGAATGAAAAACTGTTTTTT.

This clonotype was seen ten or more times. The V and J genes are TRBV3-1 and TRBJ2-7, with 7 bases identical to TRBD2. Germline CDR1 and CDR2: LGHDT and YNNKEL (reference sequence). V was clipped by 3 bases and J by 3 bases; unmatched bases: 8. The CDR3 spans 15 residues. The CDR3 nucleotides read TGTGCCAGCAGCCAGGGTAGCGGGTCTTTCTACGAGCAGTACTTC. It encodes CASSQGSGSFYEQYF.

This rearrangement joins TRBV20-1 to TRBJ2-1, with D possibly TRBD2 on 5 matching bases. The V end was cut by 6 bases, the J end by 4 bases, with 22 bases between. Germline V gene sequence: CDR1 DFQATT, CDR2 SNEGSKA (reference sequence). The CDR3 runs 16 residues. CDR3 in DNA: TGCAGTGCCCCACACCCAGAGACTGAGGGATACAATGAGCAGTTCTTC. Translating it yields CSAPHPETEGYNEQFF.

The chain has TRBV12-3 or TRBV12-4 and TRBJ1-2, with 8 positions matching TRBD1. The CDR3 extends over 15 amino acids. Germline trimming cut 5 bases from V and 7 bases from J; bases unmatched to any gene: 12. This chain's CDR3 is CASSPIMTGAGGYTF. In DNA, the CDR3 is TGTGCCAGCAGTCCCATAATGACAGGGGCTGGTGGCTACACCTTC.

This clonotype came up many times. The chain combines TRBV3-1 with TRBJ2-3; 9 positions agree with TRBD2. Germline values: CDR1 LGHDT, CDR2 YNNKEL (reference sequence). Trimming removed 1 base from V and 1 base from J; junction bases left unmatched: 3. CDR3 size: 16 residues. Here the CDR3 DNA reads TGTGCCAGCAGCCAAGTGATAGCGGGAGGCACAGATACGCAGTATTTT. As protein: CASSQVIAGGTDTQYF.

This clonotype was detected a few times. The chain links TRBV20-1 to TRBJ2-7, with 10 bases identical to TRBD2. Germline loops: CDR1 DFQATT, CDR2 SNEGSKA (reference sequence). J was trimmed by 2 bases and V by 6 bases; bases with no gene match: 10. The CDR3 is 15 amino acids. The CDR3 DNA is TGCAGTGCCTCCCCGACTAGCGGGTTTACCTACGAGCAGTACTTC. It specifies CSASPTSGFTYEQYF.

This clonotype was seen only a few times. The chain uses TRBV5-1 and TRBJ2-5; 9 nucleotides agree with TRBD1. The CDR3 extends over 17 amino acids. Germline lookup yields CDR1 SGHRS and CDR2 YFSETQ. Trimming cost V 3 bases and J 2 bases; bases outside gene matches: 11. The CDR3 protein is CASSSNPGTGKQETQYF. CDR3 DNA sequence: TGCGCCAGCAGCTCGAATCCCGGGACAGGGAAACAAGAGACCCAGTACTTC.

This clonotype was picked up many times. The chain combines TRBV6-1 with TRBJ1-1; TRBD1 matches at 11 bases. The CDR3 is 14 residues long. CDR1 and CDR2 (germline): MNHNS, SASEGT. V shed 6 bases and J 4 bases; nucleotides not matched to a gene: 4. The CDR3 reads CASRPGTGGTEAFF. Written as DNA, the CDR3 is TGTGCCAGCAGACCCGGGACAGGGGGCACTGAAGCTTTCTTT.

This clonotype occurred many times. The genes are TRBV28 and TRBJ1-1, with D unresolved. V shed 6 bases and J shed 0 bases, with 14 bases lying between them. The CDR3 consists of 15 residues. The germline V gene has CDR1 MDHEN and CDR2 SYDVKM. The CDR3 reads CASRSFDTLNTEAFF. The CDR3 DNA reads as TGTGCCAGCAGATCCTTTGACACACTGAACACTGAAGCTTTCTTT.

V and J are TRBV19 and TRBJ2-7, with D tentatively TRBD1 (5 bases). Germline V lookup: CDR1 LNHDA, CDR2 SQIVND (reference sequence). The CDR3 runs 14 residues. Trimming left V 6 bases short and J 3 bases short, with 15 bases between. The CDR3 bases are TGTGCCAGTAGGGGCCCAAGCAGGGTCTACGAGCAGTACTTC. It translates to CASRGPSRVYEQYF.

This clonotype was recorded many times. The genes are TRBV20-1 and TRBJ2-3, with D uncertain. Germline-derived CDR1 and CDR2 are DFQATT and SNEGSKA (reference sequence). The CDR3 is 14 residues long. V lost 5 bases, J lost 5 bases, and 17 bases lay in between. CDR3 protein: CSAPRGVGRDTQYF. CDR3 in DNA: TGCAGTGCTCCCCGTGGGGTGGGAAGAGATACGCAGTATTTT.

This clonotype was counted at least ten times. This CDR3 is CASSVVAGIYNEQFF. As DNA, the CDR3 is TGTGCCAGCAGCGTAGTGGCGGGTATCTACAATGAGCAGTTCTTC. This chain joins TRBV9 and TRBJ2-1; possible D gene TRBD2, 5 bases. The germline V gene encodes CDR1 SGDLS and CDR2 YYNGEE. The CDR3 sequence is 15 residues long. V was shortened by 0 bases and J by 3 bases, with 10 bases between the two germline ends.

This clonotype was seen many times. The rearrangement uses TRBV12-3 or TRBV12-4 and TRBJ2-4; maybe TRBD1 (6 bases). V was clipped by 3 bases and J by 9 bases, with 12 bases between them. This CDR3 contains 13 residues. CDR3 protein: CASSFGDMAIQYF. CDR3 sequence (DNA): TGTGCCAGCAGTTTTGGGGACATGGCCATTCAGTACTTC.

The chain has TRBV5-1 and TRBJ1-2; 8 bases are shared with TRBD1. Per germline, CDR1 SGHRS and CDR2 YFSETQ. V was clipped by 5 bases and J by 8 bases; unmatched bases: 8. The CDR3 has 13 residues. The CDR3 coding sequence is TGCGCCAGCAGTGCTCAGGGGGCGGTCGGCTACACCTTC. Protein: CASSAQGAVGYTF.

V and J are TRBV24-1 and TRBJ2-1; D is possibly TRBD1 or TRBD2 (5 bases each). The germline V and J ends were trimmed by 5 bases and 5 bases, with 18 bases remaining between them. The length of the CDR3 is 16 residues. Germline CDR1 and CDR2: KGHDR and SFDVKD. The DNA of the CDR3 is TGTGCCACCAGTGTCAACGGGGACCCCCGCAACAATGAGCAGTTCTTC. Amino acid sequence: CATSVNGDPRNNEQFF.

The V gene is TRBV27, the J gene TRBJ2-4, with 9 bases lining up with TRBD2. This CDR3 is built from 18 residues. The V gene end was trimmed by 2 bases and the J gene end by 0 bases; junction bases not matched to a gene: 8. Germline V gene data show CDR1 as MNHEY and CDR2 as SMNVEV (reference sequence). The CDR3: CASSLLGGRDLAKNIQYF. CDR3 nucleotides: TGTGCCAGCAGTTTACTCGGCGGGAGGGATCTAGCCAAAAACATTCAGTACTTC.

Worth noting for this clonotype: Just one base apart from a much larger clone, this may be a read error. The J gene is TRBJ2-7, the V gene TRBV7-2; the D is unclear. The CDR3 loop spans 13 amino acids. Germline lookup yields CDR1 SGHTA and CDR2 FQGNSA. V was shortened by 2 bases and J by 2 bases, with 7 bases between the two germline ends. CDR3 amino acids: CASSLRQTYEQYF. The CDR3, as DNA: TGTGCCAGCAGCTTACGGCAAACCTACGAGCAGTACTTC.

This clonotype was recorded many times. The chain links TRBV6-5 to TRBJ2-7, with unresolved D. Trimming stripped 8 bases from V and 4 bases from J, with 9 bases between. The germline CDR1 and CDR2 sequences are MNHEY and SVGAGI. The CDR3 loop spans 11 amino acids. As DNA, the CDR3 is TGTGCCAGCGGTGTCTTTTACGAGCAGTACTTC. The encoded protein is CASGVFYEQYF.